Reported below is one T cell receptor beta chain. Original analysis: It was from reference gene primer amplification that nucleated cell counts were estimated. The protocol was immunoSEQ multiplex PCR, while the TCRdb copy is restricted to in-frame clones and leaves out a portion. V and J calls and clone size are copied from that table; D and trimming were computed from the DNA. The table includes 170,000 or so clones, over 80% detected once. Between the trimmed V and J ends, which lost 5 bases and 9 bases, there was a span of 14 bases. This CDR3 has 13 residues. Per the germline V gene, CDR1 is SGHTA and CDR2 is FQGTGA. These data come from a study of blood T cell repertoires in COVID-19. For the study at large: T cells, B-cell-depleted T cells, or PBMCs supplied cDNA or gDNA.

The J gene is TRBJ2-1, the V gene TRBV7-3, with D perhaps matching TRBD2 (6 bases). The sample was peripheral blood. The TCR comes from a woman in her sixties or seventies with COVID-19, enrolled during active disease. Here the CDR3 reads CASSPAGPGEQFF. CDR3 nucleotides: TGTGCCAGCAGCCCCGCGGGGCCCGGTGAGCAGTTCTTC.